Listed below are T cell receptor beta chains from one sample, sequenced in a study of memory CD4+ T cells and cytomegalovirus serostatus. TCRdb's copy holds only in-frame clones and misses some; the assay was immunoSEQ multiplex PCR. The table lists tens of thousands of clones, around 80% of them singletons. Sample: memory CD4+ T cells from blood. All receptors come from an adult in good health and CMV-seropositive. The CDR3 runs from the conserved cysteine through the conserved F or W. D genes are given only for firm matches. Rows may omit the clone size; those that give it use once, few, many or a size class.

d_call,v_call,j_call,clone_size,cdr3_nt,cdr3_aa
-,TRBV9,TRBJ2-5,-,TGTGCCAGCAGCGTAGGTAGCGGAAAAGGGGAGACCCAGTACTTC,CASSVGSGKGETQYF
TRBD1,TRBV7-2,TRBJ1-2,-,TGTGCCAGCAGCGCCGGACAGGGAAGCTATGGCTACACCTTC,CASSAGQGSYGYTF
TRBD2,TRBV6-1,TRBJ2-3,-,TGTGCCAGCAGTGACGTAGCGGGGGGGCTCACAGATACGCAGTATTTT,CASSDVAGGLTDTQYF
-,TRBV6-5,TRBJ2-1,few,TGTGCCAGCTCCCGAGCCGGGATTCGGAATGAGCAGTTCTTC,CASSRAGIRNEQFF
-,TRBV29-1,TRBJ1-4,-,TGCAGCGTTGAAGTGGCCGGGACTGGCACCAATTTT,CSVEVAGTGTNF
TRBD1,TRBV6-6,TRBJ2-3,-,TGTGCCAGCAGTTACAAGCAGGGGGCTCAAGATACGCAGTATTTT,CASSYKQGAQDTQYF
-,TRBV27,TRBJ1-3,-,TGTGCCAGCAGTTTGAAAGGGCCCCACTCTGGAAACACCATATATTTT,CASSLKGPHSGNTIYF
-,TRBV20-1,TRBJ2-5,-,TGCAGTGCTAGGGCGGGAGAGACCCAGTACTTC,CSARAGETQYF
-,TRBV29-1,TRBJ1-2,few,TGCAGCGCGGAAGAACAGATCAACTATGGCTACACCTTC,CSAEEQINYGYTF
TRBD1,TRBV19,TRBJ1-1,-,TGTGCCAGTAGATCTGACAGGGGGCAAAACGAAGCTTTCTTT,CASRSDRGQNEAFF
TRBD1,TRBV7-9,TRBJ1-1,-,TGTGCCAGCAGGACAACAGGGGCGGCTGAAGCTTTCTTT,CASRTTGAAEAFF
-,TRBV7-8,TRBJ2-7,-,TGTGCCAGCAGCTTAGACAACTACGAGCAGTACTTC,CASSLDNYEQYF
-,TRBV6-1,TRBJ1-1,-,TGTGCCAGCAGTGAGCGGTACACTGAAGCTTTCTTT,CASSERYTEAFF
-,TRBV14,TRBJ1-3,-,TGTGCCAGCAGCCAAGTGAGGTCTCCTGGAAACACCATATATTTT,CASSQVRSPGNTIYF
-,TRBV18,TRBJ2-7,-,TGTGCCAGCTCACCTAGGGAGTTCTCCTACGAGCAGTACTTC,CASSPREFSYEQYF